The 30 T cell receptor beta chains reported below all come from one sample, sequenced in a study of blood T cells in healthy people across ages. With a J-beta primer mix and a sample-barcoded 5' primer, a second PCR ran about 6 to 11 cycles. TCRdb used MiXCR to reprocess the 5' RACE reads, holding one entry per CDR3 protein. The sample contains approximately 900,000 distinct CDR3 sequences, roughly 48% of which appear only once. The specimen was blood. These receptors were taken from a young man in good health.

The rearrangement links TRBV3-1 to TRBJ2-7; weak D call: TRBD2 (6 bases). The J call is in doubt because the DNA end fits TRBJ2-5 better. CDR1 is LGHDT, CDR2 YNNKEL, per germline (reference sequence). The CDR3 contains 16 residues. The CDR3 loop is CASSHEPWRGAETQYF. The CDR3 DNA follows: TGTGCCAGCAGCCACGAACCTTGGAGGGGTGCAGAGACCCAGTACTTC.

This clonotype was seen many times. The V gene is TRBV25-1, the J gene TRBJ1-2; D may be TRBD1 (6 bases). The ends were cut back, 1 base at V and 6 bases at J, with 15 bases in the middle. Per germline, CDR1 MGHDK and CDR2 SYGVNS. The CDR3 is 15 residues long. The CDR3 protein is CASSESGTGADGYTF. The DNA for the CDR3 is TGTGCCAGCAGTGAATCGGGGACGGGGGCAGATGGCTACACCTTC.

About this clonotype: At one end, the junction sequence differs from germline, possibly due to a read error. The chain recombines TRBV28 with TRBJ2-5, with D possibly called TRBD1 or TRBD2 (5 bases each). The DNA matches TRBJ2-4 better at its end, which makes the J call doubtful. Germline V gives CDR1 MDHEN, CDR2 SYDVKM. The CDR3 has 15 residues. CDR3 amino acids: CAGRSRGLAKNIQYF. Here the CDR3 DNA reads TGTGCCGGCAGGTCTCGGGGCTTAGCTAAAAACATTCAGTACTTC.

In its sample, this clonotype was seen once. The rearrangement links TRBV20-1 to TRBJ2-7; D may be TRBD1 (5 bases). In germline, CDR1 is DFQATT, CDR2 SNEGSKA (reference sequence). The CDR3 sequence is 14 residues long. V was shortened by 5 bases and J by 0 bases, with 14 bases between the two germline ends. CDR3: CSAEVRAVSYEQYF. The CDR3 coding sequence is TGCAGTGCTGAGGTCAGGGCCGTCTCCTACGAGCAGTACTTC.

The genes are TRBV5-1 and TRBJ1-5; 7 nucleotides align to TRBD1. The trim removed 4 bases at V and 6 bases at J, leaving 7 bases unmatched. This CDR3 region has 14 residues. Germline V gives CDR1 SGHRS, CDR2 YFSETQ. CDR3 coding DNA: TGCGCCAGCAGCGTTACAGGGGTGGGTCAGCCCCAGCATTTT. Translation gives CASSVTGVGQPQHF. The full variable domain, in which reference TRBV5-1 and TRBJ1-5 provide the parts outside the CDR3, is KAGVTQTPRYLIKTRGQQVTLSCSPISGHRSVSWYQQTPGQGLQFLFEYFSETQRNKGNFPGRFSGRQFSNSRSEMNVSTLELGDSALYLCASSVTGVGQPQHFGDGTRLSIL.

This sequence joins TRBV28 and TRBJ2-4; 7 bases align to TRBD1. The J call may be wrong; the DNA end is better matched by TRBJ2-7. Germline loops: CDR1 MDHEN, CDR2 SYDVKM. CDR3 size: 15 residues. Written as DNA, the CDR3 is TGTGCCAGCAGTTTCTACCAGGGGGACATTCACGAGCAGTACTTC. It codes for CASSFYQGDIHEQYF.

Many counts were recorded for this clonotype. The chain has TRBV5-5 and TRBJ2-3; 7 nucleotides agree with TRBD2. Per germline, CDR1 SGHKS and CDR2 YYEKEE (reference sequence). The CDR3 consists of 13 residues. Trimming took 4 bases from V and 5 from J; bases not matched to a gene: 4. The CDR3: CASSLREGDTQYF. The CDR3 region has the DNA TGTGCCAGCAGCCTCAGGGAGGGAGATACGCAGTATTTT.

This clonotype was picked up many times. Its ends do not fully match the called genes, so a read error is possible. J is TRBJ2-1 and V is TRBV4-1; TRBD1 is a possible D gene (5 bases). The germline gives CDR1 MGHRA, CDR2 YSYEKL. This CDR3 spans 13 amino acids. CDR3 coding DNA: TGTGCCAGCAGCCAAGACAGTGGCAATGAGCAGTTCTTC. Amino acid sequence: CASSQDSGNEQFF.

The chain is built from TRBV25-1 and TRBJ1-2; no firm D call. Trimming took off 0 bases at V and 5 bases at J, with 4 bases between the two ends. This CDR3 region has 12 residues. The germline CDR1 and CDR2 sequences are MGHDK and SYGVNS. The CDR3 coding sequence is TGTGCCAGCAGTGAATACCAGTATGGCTACACCTTC. Amino acid sequence: CASSEYQYGYTF.

This clonotype was detected a few times. This chain links TRBV4-1 with TRBJ2-4; TRBD1 matches at 8 bases. The CDR3 is 13 amino acids. V lost 3 bases to trimming and J lost 7 bases; unmatched junction nucleotides: 2. The germline gives CDR1 MGHRA, CDR2 YSYEKL. The CDR3 loop reads CASSQGDRNIQYF. The CDR3 DNA reads TGCGCCAGCAGCCAGGGGGACAGGAACATTCAGTACTTC.

This clonotype turned up a few times. The chain employs TRBV9 and TRBJ2-1, with a tentative D call TRBD2 (7 bases). Germline-derived CDR1 and CDR2 are SGDLS and YYNGEE. Trimming removed 0 bases at V and 2 bases at J, with 12 bases between. The CDR3 runs 16 residues. The CDR3 coding sequence is TGTGCCAGCAGCGTAGCCCCGGGGGGCACCTACAATGAGCAGTTCTTC. Residues: CASSVAPGGTYNEQFF.

About this clonotype itself: The junction shows a germline mismatch at one end, possibly a read error. The chain couples TRBV4-3 to TRBJ2-6; no reliable D call. This CDR3 spans 13 amino acids. Germline CDR1 and CDR2: LGHNA and YSLEER. CDR3 DNA sequence: TGCGCCAGCTGCCAAGCTGGGGCCAACGTCCTGACTTTC. Protein sequence: CASCQAGANVLTF.

The V gene is TRBV20-1, the J gene TRBJ2-3, with D possibly being TRBD1 (6 bases). V dropped 0 bases and J dropped 2 bases, with 9 bases sitting between them. The CDR3 is 14 residues long. Per germline, CDR1 DFQATT and CDR2 SNEGSKA (reference sequence). CDR3 nucleotides: TGCAGTGCTAGAGATTGGGACAACACAGATACGCAGTATTTT. Amino acids: CSARDWDNTDTQYF.

The V gene is TRBV7-3, the J gene TRBJ2-1; 8 nucleotides agree with TRBD1. CDR1 is SGHTA and CDR2 is FQGTGA in the germline V gene. After removal of 2 bases from V and 2 bases from J, the junction contained 5 bases not matched to a gene. The CDR3 has 16 residues. CDR3 sequence: CASSLEWTGTYNEQFF. For the CDR3, the DNA is TGTGCCAGCAGCTTAGAGTGGACAGGGACCTACAATGAGCAGTTCTTC.

The sample holds a few counts of this clonotype. The V and J genes are TRBV3-1 and TRBJ2-7; D possibly matches TRBD1 or TRBD2 (5 bases each). The CDR3 covers 12 residues. Trimming shortened V by 3 bases and J by 7 bases, and 10 bases separated the two germline ends. The germline V gene has CDR1 LGHDT and CDR2 YNNKEL (reference sequence). DNA for the CDR3: TGTGCCAGCAGCCAGGGGGTTGGTGAGCAGTACTTC. This encodes CASSQGVGEQYF.

This rearrangement joins TRBV20-1 to TRBJ2-7, with TRBD1 as a possible D gene (5 bases). The CDR3 sequence is 15 residues long. V was shortened by 1 base and J by 0 bases, with 13 bases between the two germline ends. Germline CDR1 DFQATT, CDR2 SNEGSKA (reference sequence). CDR3 sequence (DNA): TGCAGTGCTAGAGTCCCCAGGGCCCCCTCCTACGAGCAGTACTTC. Protein: CSARVPRAPSYEQYF.

The CDR3 is CSARLTGRGGIEQYF. The CDR3 region has the DNA TGCAGTGCTAGGTTAACAGGGCGTGGGGGTATTGAGCAGTACTTC. This chain joins TRBV20-1 and TRBJ2-5, with D possibly TRBD1 on 6 matching bases. The CDR3 extends over 15 amino acids. Germline V CDR1 and CDR2: DFQATT, SNEGSKA (reference sequence). V was clipped by 3 bases and J by 11 bases, with 25 bases between them.

The rearrangement uses TRBV20-1 and TRBJ1-5, with 8 bases that match TRBD1. Germline V CDR1 and CDR2: DFQATT, SNEGSKA (reference sequence). The CDR3 totals 15 residues. Unmatched junction bases numbered 7, after V lost 3 bases and J lost 3 bases. CDR3 DNA sequence: TGCAGTGCTAGCTCCCCCAGGGGGCCCAATCAGCCCCAGCATTTT. Protein sequence: CSASSPRGPNQPQHF.

The genes are TRBV12-3 or TRBV12-4 and TRBJ1-5; the match to TRBD1 covers 7 bases. The CDR3 loop spans 14 amino acids. V trimming: 7 bases; J trimming: 6 bases; junction bases outside the gene matches: 9. CDR3 DNA: TGTGCCAGCACCCCGACAGGGTTAGGTCAGCCCCAGCATTTT. Translating it yields CASTPTGLGQPQHF.

The chain joins TRBV6-6 to TRBJ1-4; possible D gene TRBD1, 5 bases. Trimming removed 2 bases from V and 4 bases from J, with 8 bases in between. Germline CDR1 and CDR2: MNHNY and SVGAGI (reference sequence). The CDR3 extends over 14 amino acids. This CDR3 reads CASSYRGLNEKLFF. The CDR3, as DNA: TGTGCCAGCAGTTACCGGGGCCTTAATGAAAAACTGTTTTTT.

This clonotype appeared a few times. J is TRBJ1-2 and V is TRBV28; D call uncertain. This CDR3 spans 12 amino acids. V was trimmed by 8 bases and J by 2 bases, leaving 9 bases between them. Germline CDR1 and CDR2: MDHEN and SYDVKM. In DNA, the CDR3 is TGTGCCAGCCAGACACTAAACTATGGCTACACCTTC. Its translation is CASQTLNYGYTF.

The V gene is TRBV3-1, the J gene TRBJ1-6; D may be TRBD1 (5 bases). V lost 2 bases, J lost 6 bases, and 8 bases lay in between. This CDR3 is 14 amino acids long. Germline assignment: CDR1 LGHDT and CDR2 YNNKEL (reference sequence). CDR3 residues: CASSQNQGNSPLHF. Written as DNA, the CDR3 is TGTGCCAGCAGCCAAAATCAGGGTAATTCACCCCTCCACTTT.

CDR3 nucleotides: TGTGCCTGGGGGGGGACCGAGCAGTACTTC. Encoded protein: CAWGGTEQYF. The chain combines TRBV30 with TRBJ2-7; D is possibly TRBD2 (6 bases). The CDR3 has 10 residues. Trimming removed 5 bases at V and 6 bases at J, with 8 bases between. Germline V gene sequence: CDR1 GTSNPN, CDR2 SVGIG (reference sequence).

J is TRBJ2-7 and V is TRBV9; D is perhaps TRBD1 or TRBD2 (6 bases each). This CDR3 is built from 17 residues. The germline V gene encodes CDR1 SGDLS and CDR2 YYNGEE. Deletions cut 0 bases from V and 1 base from J, with 17 bases between. For the CDR3, the DNA is TGTGCCAGCAGCGTAGATGGTTGGGGGGCTCAATCCTACGAGCAGTACTTC. This sequence encodes CASSVDGWGAQSYEQYF. The entire variable domain, with the rest obtained from reference TRBV9 and TRBJ2-7, is as follows: DSGVTQTPKHLITATGQRVTLRCSPRSGDLSVYWYQQSLDQGLQFLIQYYNGEERAKGNILERFSAQQFPDLHSELNLSSLELGDSALYFCASSVDGWGAQSYEQYFGPGTRLTVT.

V usage is TRBV5-4 and J usage is TRBJ1-1; TRBD1 aligns across 7 bases. The CDR3 consists of 15 residues. CDR1 is SGHNT and CDR2 is YYREEE in the germline V gene (reference sequence). With V trimmed by 4 bases and J by 3 bases, 9 bases remained unmatched. The CDR3 loop is CASSAGLQGYTEAFF. The CDR3 coding sequence is TGTGCCAGCAGCGCCGGCCTACAGGGGTACACTGAAGCTTTCTTT.

This clonotype was detected many times. The rearrangement links TRBV15 to TRBJ2-2, with D perhaps matching TRBD1 (7 bases). Trimming stripped 3 bases from V and 4 bases from J, with 21 bases between. The germline V gene encodes CDR1 LNHNV and CDR2 YYDKDF (reference sequence). The CDR3 length is 18 residues. CDR3 coding DNA: TGTGCCACCAGCAGCCAGGAGGGGGCCACCCATAGCACCGGGGAGCTGTTTTTT. Translated: CATSSQEGATHSTGELFF.

The chain has TRBV5-1 and TRBJ2-1, with TRBD2 matching 9 bases. Germline V lookup: CDR1 SGHRS, CDR2 YFSETQ. This CDR3 contains 20 residues. Trimming at V came to 0 bases and at J to 6 bases, leaving 19 bases not matched to a gene. The CDR3 bases are TGCGCCAGCAGCTTGGTTTCGGCGGGAGGGCCTGGGACGATGGGCAATGAGCAGTTCTTC. Its translation is CASSLVSAGGPGTMGNEQFF.

This clonotype was counted only a few times. The chain has TRBV28 and TRBJ2-7, with D hard to call. Germline lookup yields CDR1 MDHEN and CDR2 SYDVKM. Trimming took 3 bases from V and 2 from J, leaving 8 bases between them. This CDR3 comprises 13 residues. The DNA of the CDR3 is TGTGCCAGCAGTTTTGTCGGGCCCTACGAGCAGTACTTC. Translated: CASSFVGPYEQYF.

The rearrangement joins TRBV2 to TRBJ2-3; TRBD1 matches at 10 bases. From germline, CDR1 is SNHLY and CDR2 FYNNEI. This CDR3 is 15 amino acids long. With 6 bases clipped from V and 8 bases from J, the junction kept 11 bases outside the gene matches. The CDR3 protein is CASRSGQGVVGTQYF. The CDR3 DNA follows: TGTGCCAGCAGGTCTGGACAGGGGGTTGTTGGTACGCAGTATTTT.

Notes on this clonotype: Its ends do not fully match the called genes, so a read error is possible. This chain links TRBV5-1 with TRBJ1-2, with D perhaps TRBD1 (6 bases). Germline CDR1 SGHRS, CDR2 YFSETQ. The CDR3 is made up of 16 amino acids. CDR3 coding DNA: TGCACCAGCAGCTTGGATACCGGGACAATCATAGGCGGCTACACCTTC. It codes for CTSSLDTGTIIGGYTF.